Following are 9 T cell receptor beta chains from one sample sequenced in a study of T cell clonality in common variable immunodeficiency (dated by TCRdb to the mid-2010s). Library prep was done by the immunoSEQ multiplex PCR assay. Here the immuneACCESS table is served through TCRdb, limited to in-frame sequences with V and J called. Missing clones are a known gap in these copies; in checked studies unresolved V genes cover under half, and the rest lacks a known reason. With some 64,000 clones recorded, this sample contains no clone counted only once. The ten biggest clones cover 1.7% of the sample. Sample: peripheral blood mononuclear cells. These receptors were obtained from a person between 18 and 75 years old in good health.

This clone was detected ten times or more. The part of the CDR3 DNA that was read is TGTGCCAGCAGCTTCCATCTAGCGGACTACAATGAG. Protein: CASSFHLADYNE. The CDR3, in full, reads CASSFHLADYNEQFF. This sequence joins TRBV7-8 and TRBJ2-1, with TRBD2 matching 7 bases. The observed sequence ends 3 residues before the CDR3 terminus, with the missing tail filled in from the germline J gene. This CDR3 has 15 residues. The J segment lost 3 bases and the V segment lost 3 bases, leaving 5 bases of the junction unmatched. From germline, CDR1 is SGHVS and CDR2 FQNEAQ.

This clone was counted many times. The CDR3 goes on 3 residues after the read ends, and that part is filled in from the germline J gene. V usage is TRBV5-8 and J usage is TRBJ2-7; D is undetermined. Deletions cut 2 bases from V and 6 bases from J, with 9 bases between. Germline V gene sequence: CDR1 SGHTS, CDR2 YDEGEE. The CDR3 sequence is 12 residues long. Partial CDR3 DNA: TGTGCCAGCAGCTTTGGGCAACCCGAG. Translated, it gives CASSFGQPE. The whole CDR3 region reads CASSFGQPEQYF.

Note on this clone: The CDR3 end lies 3 residues beyond the end of the read and is filled in from the germline J gene. The rearrangement joins TRBV5-1 to TRBJ2-3; D gene ambiguous. Between the trimmed V and J ends, which lost 0 bases and 4 bases, there was a span of 12 bases. CDR3 length: 15 amino acids. The germline V gene has CDR1 SGHRS and CDR2 YFSETQ. The CDR3: CASSLEAEQADTQYF. CDR3 bases read: TGCGCCAGCAGCTTGGAGGCAGAGCAGGCAGATACG.

This clone has at least ten counts. The read terminates 3 residues before the CDR3 end, so the remaining end is supplied by the germline J gene. This chain connects TRBV4-1 to TRBJ2-4; the D gene is possibly TRBD2 (5 bases). V shed 0 bases and J shed 8 bases, with 14 bases lying between them. Germline CDR1 and CDR2: MGHRA and YSYEKL. CDR3 length equals 15 residues. The sequenced CDR3 bases are TGCGCCAGCAGCCAAGATCGGGGATCCAGAGACATT. Translation: CASSQDRGSRDI. The CDR3 as a whole reads CASSQDRGSRDIQYF.

This clone has at least ten counts. The CDR3 end is not reached by the read, which stops 3 residues before it; the germline J gene fills it in. The chain uses TRBV5-1 and TRBJ2-2, with a possible D match to TRBD1 (6 bases). The germline V gene encodes CDR1 SGHRS and CDR2 YFSETQ. The CDR3 extends over 16 amino acids. With 5 bases removed from V and 0 bases from J, the gap between germline ends came to 14 bases. The covered CDR3 bases are TGCGCCAGCAGGGTAGAGCAGGGGTCGAACACCGGGGAG. This encodes CASRVEQGSNTGE. The entire CDR3 is CASRVEQGSNTGELFF.

This clone was counted many times. The DNA ends 3 residues before the CDR3 does, and the rest of the CDR3 is filled in from the germline J gene. This chain links TRBV7-9 with TRBJ2-1; tentative D call: TRBD2 (5 bases). CDR1 and CDR2 (germline): SEHNR, FQNEAQ (reference sequence). The CDR3 runs to 14 residues. With 4 bases removed from V and 6 bases from J, the gap between germline ends came to 13 bases. The CDR3 protein is CASSYLERRNEQFF. Partial CDR3 DNA: TGTGCCAGCAGCTACCTAGAGCGGCGCAATGAG.

This clone was picked up many times. Read coverage stops 3 residues before the CDR3 terminus; the germline J gene supplies the remainder. The chain is built from TRBV28 and TRBJ1-1; no reliable D call. With 8 bases removed from V and 0 bases from J, the gap between germline ends came to 10 bases. The CDR3 has 13 residues. The V gene's germline CDR1 is MDHEN and CDR2 SYDVKM. The sequenced part of the CDR3 DNA is TGTGCCAGCCCCACCCGGTTGAACACTGAA. Translation gives CASPTRLNTE. The CDR3 reads in full as CASPTRLNTEAFF.

Many counts were recorded for this clone. Compared with germline, one end of the junction differs, possibly owing to a read error. The CDR3 end lies 3 residues beyond the end of the read and is filled in from the germline J gene. The chain combines TRBV7-7 with TRBJ2-7; 13 nucleotides agree with TRBD2. The germline gives CDR1 SSHAT, CDR2 FNYEAQ (reference sequence). The CDR3 contains 18 residues. The CDR3 spells CASSRGLAGAESSYEQYF. CDR3 DNA (partial): TGTGCTAGCAGCCGCGGACTAGCGGGAGCAGAGAGTTCCTACGAG.

This clone was counted ten times or more. The CDR3 is cut off 3 residues early in the read; its end comes from the germline J gene. This rearrangement joins TRBV12-3 or TRBV12-4 to TRBJ1-4; TRBD1 matches at 9 bases. The CDR3 loop spans 14 amino acids. With 6 bases clipped from V and 8 bases from J, the junction kept 7 bases outside the gene matches. This CDR3 is CASSLQGAGEKLFF. The DNA read from the CDR3 is TGTGCCAGCAGCCTACAGGGGGCAGGGGAAAAA.